This T cell receptor beta chain was observed in a study of early T cells in non-severe SARS-CoV-2 infection. In the study overall: The sequenced material was bulk RNA from unsorted whole blood, and its chains were unpaired. General study findings and limits: VDJdb matching, biased toward anti-spike CD8 responses, missed private and CD4 specificities.

There are many counts of this clonotype. Its antigen is not known. Individual cDNA molecules each received unique molecular identifiers attached to them. TCRdb fed the 5' RACE reads into MiXCR, producing one record per CDR3 protein. The sample comprises tens of thousands of distinct CDR3 sequences, roughly 6% of which are singletons, and approximately 5.2% rests with the top ten. Germline CDR1 and CDR2: DFQATT and SNEGSKA (reference sequence). V shed 3 bases and J shed 7 bases, with 18 bases lying between them. This CDR3 spans 14 amino acids. The sequenced sample consisted of whole blood. The TCR sequence derives from an adult who was a healthcare worker with PCR-confirmed SARS-CoV-2 infection or an uninfected control (not recorded which). The gene calls are TRBV20-1 and TRBJ1-2; D gene uncertain. The CDR3 DNA sequence: TGCAGTGCTAGGCCGCCCGCCCCTATATCTGGCTACACCTTC. It translates to CSARPPAPISGYTF.